This T cell receptor (beta chain) was observed in a study of tumor-infiltrating lymphocytes in primary liver carcinoma. From approximately 490 ng total RNA, TCR beta cDNA was generated with a primer in the constant region. Construction of TCR beta libraries relied on three successive nested multiplex PCR rounds employing slightly modified ARM-PCR. Investigators reported that the first two PCR rounds, at around 9 cycles each, used TRBV1-TRBV30 forward primers with a C-beta reverse primer. Each CDR3 protein gets one entry after TCRdb re-called the multiplex PCR reads with MiXCR. This table has approximately 100,000 distinct CDR3 sequences, more than 65% appearing once. Starting material for RNA and DNA co-extraction consisted of roughly 19-31 mg of unsorted bulk tissue. Germline V gene sequence: CDR1 SGHNT, CDR2 YENEEA. This CDR3 is built from 15 residues. This clonotype has only one observation. This may be a read error: a much more frequent sequence differs by one nucleotide.

Sequenced material: liver tumor tissue from sampling region 2. Subset given: tumor region T2, inferior pole. V is TRBV11-3 and J is TRBJ2-1; TRBD2 agrees at 12 bases. The clonotype was recovered from a woman aged 60-75 years with primary liver carcinoma and hepatitis B virus infection. The CDR3 DNA reads TGTGCCGGCAGCTTAGGTACTAGCGGGAGGCTTGAGCAGTTCTTC. Its translation: CAGSLGTSGRLEQFF.